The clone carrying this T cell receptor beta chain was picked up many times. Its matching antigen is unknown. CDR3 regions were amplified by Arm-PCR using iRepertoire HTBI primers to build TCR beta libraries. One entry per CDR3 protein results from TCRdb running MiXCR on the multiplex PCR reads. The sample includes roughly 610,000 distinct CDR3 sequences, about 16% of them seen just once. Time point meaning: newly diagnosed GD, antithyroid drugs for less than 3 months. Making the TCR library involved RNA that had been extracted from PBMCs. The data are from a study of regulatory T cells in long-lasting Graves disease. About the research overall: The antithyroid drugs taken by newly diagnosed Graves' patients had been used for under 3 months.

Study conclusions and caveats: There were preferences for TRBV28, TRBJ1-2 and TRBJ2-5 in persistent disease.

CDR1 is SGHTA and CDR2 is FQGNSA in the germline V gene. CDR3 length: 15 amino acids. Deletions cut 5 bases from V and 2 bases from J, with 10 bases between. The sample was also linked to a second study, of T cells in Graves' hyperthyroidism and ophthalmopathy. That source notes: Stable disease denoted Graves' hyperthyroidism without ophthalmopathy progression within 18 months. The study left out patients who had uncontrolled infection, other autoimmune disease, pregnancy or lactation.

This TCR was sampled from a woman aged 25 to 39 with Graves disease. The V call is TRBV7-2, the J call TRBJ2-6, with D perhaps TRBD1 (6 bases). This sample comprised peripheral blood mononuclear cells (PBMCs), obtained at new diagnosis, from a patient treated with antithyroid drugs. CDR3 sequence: CASSPGVTGANVLTF. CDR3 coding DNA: TGTGCCAGCAGCCCAGGGGTAACTGGGGCCAACGTCCTGACTTTC.